The following is a T cell receptor beta chain sequence with its context. The data were taken from a study of blood T cell repertoires in COVID-19. The wider study: Collection of acute and convalescent COVID-19 samples took place in the United States, Italy and Spain.

In the original workflow: It was from reference gene primer amplification that nucleated cell counts were estimated. Profiling relied on immunoSEQ multiplex PCR, and the TCRdb table lists in-frame clones only, not all of them. V, J and clone size are those of that table, while D and trimming were read from the DNA. The sample includes 250,000 to 300,000 clones, around 90% of them seen just once. Each participant's cohort was designated according to participant-reported clinical history. Recovery among Cohort 3 donors was established by two negative PCRs, clearance, or symptom resolution. This CDR3 is 13 amino acids long. From germline, CDR1 is MNHEY and CDR2 SVGEGT. The V and J ends lost 0 bases and 5 bases respectively, with 7 bases between them.

The sequencing sample was made of PBMCs or T cells enriched from blood (not recorded which). The receptor was isolated from a woman aged 40-49 years who had recovered from COVID-19. The V call is TRBV6-2 or TRBV6-3, the J call TRBJ1-1; D gene ambiguous. The CDR3 DNA reads TGTGCCAGCAGTTACTCGGTGCGGACTGAAGCTTTCTTT. Translating gives CASSYSVRTEAFF.